The 3 T cell receptor beta chains presented below share a single source sample, sequenced in a study of blood T cell repertoires in COVID-19. Only in-frame clones appear in the TCRdb table, and some are missing; sequencing was by immunoSEQ multiplex PCR. The table shows some 530,000 clones, with 70% to 90% occurring only once. The sample taken for sequencing was peripheral blood. Receptors were obtained from a human donor in a cohort sampled during active COVID-19.

The chain joins TRBV27 to TRBJ1-1; unclear D gene. Germline-derived CDR1 and CDR2 are MNHEY and SMNVEV (reference sequence). The CDR3 runs 13 residues. Trimming cost V 5 bases and J 4 bases, with 11 bases left between them. The CDR3: CASSRLDATEAFF. CDR3 nucleotide sequence: TGTGCCAGCAGTCGGCTAGACGCCACTGAAGCTTTCTTT.

This clone has just a few counts. The chain couples TRBV28 to TRBJ1-5; no definite D call. Germline V gives CDR1 MDHEN, CDR2 SYDVKM. Trimming took 6 bases from V and 4 from J, leaving 16 bases between them. The CDR3 sequence is 15 residues long. CDR3 DNA sequence: TGTGCCAGCAGACCGCATAGCAGCGGGAATCAGCCCCAGCATTTT. The encoded protein is CASRPHSSGNQPQHF.

This chain uses TRBV18 with TRBJ1-3; D may be TRBD1 (5 bases). Germline values: CDR1 KGHSH, CDR2 LQKENI. This CDR3 comprises 16 residues. V gave up 0 bases and J gave up 4 bases, with 13 bases separating them. The CDR3 spells CASSPPVDGGGNTIYF. In nucleotides, the CDR3 is TGTGCCAGCTCACCACCAGTGGACGGGGGAGGAAACACCATATATTTT.